What follows are 2 T cell receptor beta chains derived from one specimen sequenced in a study of cytomegalovirus exposure and HLA in healthy donors. Primers: 60 Vbeta forward and 13 Jbeta reverse. Measured with immunoSEQ multiplex PCR; TCRdb has only the in-frame clones, and not every one. The table records 150,000 to 180,000 clones, 70% to 90% of them present only once. The specimen was PBMCs. The source of these receptors is a woman aged 18 to 35 in good health and CMV-seronegative.

The chain combines TRBV5-1 with TRBJ2-3, with 9 nucleotides matching TRBD2. The CDR3 runs to 19 residues. V lost 0 bases and J lost 3; bases outside the gene matches: 14. Germline-derived CDR1 and CDR2 are SGHRS and YFSETQ. DNA for the CDR3: TGCGCCAGCAGCTTGGCCGGGCGAGCGGGAGGAGGGATTACAGATACGCAGTATTTT. Its protein is CASSLAGRAGGGITDTQYF.

The chain carries TRBV2 and TRBJ1-5; D may be TRBD1 (6 bases). Deletions cut 4 bases from V and 3 bases from J, with 10 bases between. CDR3 length: 14 residues. CDR1 and CDR2 from the germline V gene are SNHLY and FYNNEI. Here the CDR3 reads CASSGGRNNQPQHF. The DNA of the CDR3 is TGTGCCAGCAGTGGGGGGCGGAACAATCAGCCCCAGCATTTT.